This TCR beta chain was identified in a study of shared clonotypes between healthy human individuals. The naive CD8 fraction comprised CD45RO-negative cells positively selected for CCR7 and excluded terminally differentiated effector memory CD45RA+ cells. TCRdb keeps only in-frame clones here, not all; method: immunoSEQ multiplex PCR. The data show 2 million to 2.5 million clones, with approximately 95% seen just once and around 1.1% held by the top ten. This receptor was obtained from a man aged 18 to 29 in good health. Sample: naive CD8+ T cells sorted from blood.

This CDR3 reads CSVEHSGQGTGNTIYF. CDR3 DNA sequence: TGCAGCGTTGAACATTCGGGACAGGGGACAGGAAACACCATATATTTT. The V gene is TRBV29-1, the J gene TRBJ1-3; TRBD1 matches at 10 bases. V lost 2 bases to trimming and J lost 4 bases; unmatched junction nucleotides: 8. The CDR3 covers 16 residues. Looked up from germline, CDR1 is SQVTM and CDR2 is ANQGSEA.